This entry describes one TCR beta chain. The data were taken from a study of blood T cell repertoires in COVID-19. Repertoires were generated with immunoSEQ multiplex PCR, while TCRdb's copy carries only in-frame clones and drops some. Counted here are a few hundred thousand clones, more than 80% occurring once; the ten biggest clones make up 0.95% to 1.1%. Germline assignment: CDR1 KGHSH and CDR2 LQKENI. The V and J ends lost 3 bases and 2 bases respectively, with 10 bases between them. The CDR3 is 14 amino acids. Study members were between roughly 18 and 100 years old and lived in fewer than 30 US regions. Recovery among Cohort 3 donors was established by two negative PCRs, clearance, or symptom resolution.

The sample taken for sequencing was PBMCs or T cells enriched from blood (not recorded which). V and J are TRBV18 and TRBJ2-5, with D unclear. This TCR derives from a man between 18 and 29 years old who had recovered from COVID-19. The CDR3: CASSPQSGQETQYF. As DNA, the CDR3 is TGTGCCAGCTCACCCCAGTCAGGACAAGAGACCCAGTACTTC.